This paragraph reports one T cell receptor beta chain. The antigen this receptor binds is unknown. The sequence runs out 3 residues before the end of the CDR3; the remainder is reconstructed from the germline J gene. The data originate from a study of T cells in women clearing cervical HPV infection listed by TCRdb under 2018. Notes on the research overall: The cases were some 27 women with histologically confirmed HPV16-related CIN3 or worse, and 2 of these cases were invasive cancers. An exploratory proof-of-principle case-control study, nested within the Guanacaste HPV Natural History Study in Costa Rica, was conducted to compare TCR repertoires across cervical HPV16 outcomes. Blood from cases was drawn at the visit where the lesion was first identified, while blood from controls was drawn once the infection was no longer detected. The 20 to 25 controls were women who cleared a single incident HPV16 infection within 12 months without developing precancer or cancer. Cases were matched to controls by age within five years and by the year the sample was collected. Since HLA typing was available for only a few women, HLA type could not be ruled out as a confounder. For cases, the median interval between lesion detection and blood sampling was more than 130 days, with an interquartile range of roughly 85 to 210 days. Quality controls consisted of five blinded duplicates per group, for a total of 60 or so samples made up of approximately 50 participants and around ten replicates. Cases had a median age of about 35 years and controls had a median age of around 40, with no significant differences in baseline characteristics. In the parent cohort, about 10,000 women aged 18 or older were enrolled in Guanacaste, Costa Rica, during about 1992 to 1994 and then followed for approximately 7 years.

After removal of 5 bases from V and 3 bases from J, the junction retains 9 bases not matched to a gene. The germline V gene (reference sequence) gives CDR1 as SEHNR and CDR2 as FQNEAQ. Spanning cysteine to phenylalanine, the CDR3 consists of 15 amino acids. Part of the CDR3 DNA is given, 36 bases translated from base 1. Using the immunoSEQ assay, multiplex PCR amplified TCR beta CDR3 regions from an average of approximately 1,200 ng of genomic DNA per sample. Primer bias was corrected in the assay by using a complete synthetic TCR repertoire to establish an amplification baseline. The amplicons were sequenced on the Illumina platform. Concerning the study's data processing: Sequence errors were corrected by clustering with frequency ratios and a modified nearest-neighbor algorithm, and the sequences were then analyzed in the immunoSEQ Analyzer using IMGT gene definitions. At each rarefaction depth, TCR richness and evenness were averaged across 20 rarefaction repeats, and any sample with fewer sequences than the depth was left out. Wilcoxon rank sum tests with FDR correction were used to compare V, D and J gene relative abundances between the groups. For the blinded duplicates, the intraclass correlation was 90% to 97% for TCR richness and averaged about 76% across roughly 65 gene segments. TCRdb's version of the immuneACCESS table is confined to in-frame rearrangements and falls short of the full clone set. An unresolved V gene accounts for under half of the shortfall where checked; the remainder is of unknown origin. V and J calls and clone size follow that table, whereas D and trimming were derived from the DNA. The record for this sample contains tens of thousands of clones. The ten largest clones take up 35% of the sample.

Overall results and qualifications from the work: Because the number of T cells per sample was unknown, the richness differences could reflect varying T-cell content rather than repertoire biology. Random forest classifiers combining richness and V gene abundances distinguished cases from controls with an estimated AUC of around 0.79. Cases had lower TRBV6-7 relative abundance than controls (0.11% versus 0.16%; Bonferroni P = 0.0008). The cross-sectional design could not show whether the associations came before the infection or were a result of it, and neither effector/memory subsets nor HPV-specific T cells were isolated. TCR repertoire richness was significantly higher in CIN3+ cases than in controls across sequencing depths, while evenness did not differ.

Every participant had a single incident cervical HPV16 infection, and prevalent HPV16 infections were excluded. Cervical HPV DNA was detected by MY09/MY11 PCR and genotyped by dot-blot hybridization. Roughly 16 mL of heparinized blood were centrifuged, and the buffy coat was split into aliquots, frozen at -30 degrees C, and then kept at -80 degrees C. Genomic DNA was extracted from buffy coat specimens using QIAGEN kits. Sequencing used blood buffy coat. The receptor's source is a woman aged 18 to 75 with a cervical HPV16 infection that either progressed to CIN3+ or cleared (not recorded which). Here the chain combines TRBV7-9 and TRBJ1-2, with 7 junctional bases fitting TRBD1. The CDR3 in this case is CASSITGASDYGYTF. CDR3 bases read: TGTGCCAGCAGCATAACAGGGGCGAGTGACTATGGC.